One and the same sample provided the 18 T cell receptor beta chains below, sequenced in a study of T cell responses to AZD1222 COVID-19 vaccine. Measured with immunoSEQ multiplex PCR; TCRdb has only the in-frame clones, and not every one. The sample carries some 120,000 clones, 92% recorded once. The specimen comprised peripheral blood, sampled on day 0 of AZD1222 vaccination. All receptors come from an adult in good health.

The J gene is TRBJ2-7, the V gene TRBV11-2; 10 nucleotides match TRBD2. Germline V gene sequence: CDR1 SGHAT, CDR2 FQNNGV. This CDR3 is built from 18 residues. V lost 1 base and J lost 3; bases outside the gene matches: 12. DNA for the CDR3: TGTGCCAGCAGCTTAGCCCACACGGGTCTAGCGGGAGTCTACGAGCAGTACTTC. Amino acid sequence: CASSLAHTGLAGVYEQYF.

The V call is TRBV27, the J call TRBJ2-7, with 13 bases that match TRBD2. CDR1 and CDR2 (germline): MNHEY, SMNVEV (reference sequence). The CDR3 totals 16 residues. V shed 5 bases and J 0 bases; nucleotides not matched to a gene: 4. The CDR3 DNA is TGTGCCAGCAGTCCCCGGACTAGCGGGAGCTCCTACGAGCAGTACTTC. It encodes CASSPRTSGSSYEQYF.

The chain carries TRBV21-1 and TRBJ1-1; the listed D gene, TRBD1, was not tested against the DNA. TRBV21-1 constitutes a pseudogene. The CDR3 length is 15 residues. This CDR3 is CASSKEIRVGTEAFF. The DNA for the CDR3 is TGTGCCAGCAGCAAAGAAATCAGGGTAGGGACTGAAGCTTTCTTT.

The V gene is TRBV28, the J gene TRBJ1-5; D might be TRBD1 (6 bases). CDR1 is MDHEN and CDR2 is SYDVKM in the germline V gene. V shed 7 bases and J shed 3 bases, with 10 bases lying between them. The CDR3 totals 13 residues. Here the CDR3 reads CASKGGNNQPQHF. As DNA, the CDR3 is TGTGCCAGCAAAGGGGGAAACAATCAGCCCCAGCATTTT. Full variable domain (missing parts from reference TRBV28 and TRBJ1-5): DVKVTQSSRYLVKRTGEKVFLECVQDMDHENMFWYRQDPGLGLRLIYFSYDVKMKEKGDIPEGYSVSREKKERFSLILESASTNQTSMYLCASKGGNNQPQHFGDGTRLSIL.

The chain combines TRBV11-1 with TRBJ2-1; 11 bases align to TRBD2. Germline lookup yields CDR1 SGHAT and CDR2 FQDESV (reference sequence). Trimming took 6 bases from V and 4 from J; bases not matched to a gene: 5. The CDR3 consists of 15 residues. CDR3 amino acids: CASRLGTSGYNEQFF. CDR3 coding DNA: TGTGCCAGCAGACTCGGGACTAGCGGATACAATGAGCAGTTCTTC.

The sample holds one count of this clone. The chain combines TRBV16 with TRBJ2-7; TRBD1 aligns across 9 bases. The CDR3 is 15 residues long. The V and J ends lost 2 bases and 5 bases, in that order; junction bases with no gene match: 7. Germline V gene sequence: CDR1 KGHSY, CDR2 FQNENV. CDR3 protein: CASSQRGQGRHEQYF. CDR3 nucleotides: TGTGCCAGCAGCCAACGGGGACAGGGACGGCACGAGCAGTACTTC.

This chain connects TRBV2 to TRBJ2-5; D remains ambiguous. The germline gives CDR1 SNHLY, CDR2 FYNNEI. V lost 2 bases, J lost 6 bases, and 13 bases lay in between. The CDR3 totals 14 residues. DNA of the CDR3: TGTGCCAGCAGTGAACGGAATTTAGGGAAGACCCAGTACTTC. Translation: CASSERNLGKTQYF.

The CDR3 here is CASSLAGPYNEQFF. The CDR3 DNA sequence: TGTGCCAGCAGTTTAGCGGGACCCTACAATGAGCAGTTCTTC. V usage is TRBV28 and J usage is TRBJ2-1, with a tentative D call TRBD2 (6 bases). The CDR3 is 14 residues long. Deletions cut 2 bases from V and 2 bases from J, with 7 bases between. Germline loops: CDR1 MDHEN, CDR2 SYDVKM.

V is TRBV7-9 and J is TRBJ2-3; D is perhaps TRBD1 or TRBD2 (6 bases each). The CDR3 runs 15 residues. Germline assignment: CDR1 SEHNR and CDR2 FQNEAQ (reference sequence). Trimming took off 1 base at V and 3 bases at J, with 11 bases between the two ends. The CDR3 nucleotides read TGTGCCAGCAGCTTAGTTAGGAGGGGGACAGATACGCAGTATTTT. As protein: CASSLVRRGTDTQYF.

The CDR3 loop reads CASRQGLRSNQPQHF. CDR3 in DNA: TGTGCCAGCAGACAGGGGTTGCGGAGCAATCAGCCCCAGCATTTT. V usage is TRBV6-5 and J usage is TRBJ1-5; 7 bases map to TRBD1. This CDR3 spans 15 amino acids. Germline V gives CDR1 MNHEY, CDR2 SVGAGI. J gave up 1 base and V 6 bases, and 6 bases lay outside the gene matches.

CDR3 nucleotide sequence: TGTGCCACCCCCACATGGACGGAATCCTACGAGCAGTACTTC. Its translation is CATPTWTESYEQYF. The rearrangement links TRBV24-1 to TRBJ2-7; D uncertain. The CDR3 runs 14 residues. Per germline, CDR1 KGHDR and CDR2 SFDVKD. Trimming took off 9 bases at V and 1 base at J, with 15 bases between the two ends.

The gene calls are TRBV6-5 and TRBJ2-7; TRBD1 agrees at 8 bases. Germline lookup yields CDR1 MNHEY and CDR2 SVGAGI. The CDR3 is 14 amino acids. The trim removed 6 bases at V and 0 bases at J, leaving 4 bases unmatched. CDR3 sequence reads: CASRRQGFSYEQYF. In nucleotides, the CDR3 is TGTGCCAGCAGGAGACAGGGGTTCTCCTACGAGCAGTACTTC.

V usage is TRBV2 and J usage is TRBJ2-5; D gene uncertain. V lost 2 bases, J lost 0 bases, and 25 bases lay in between. Germline loops: CDR1 SNHLY, CDR2 FYNNEI. CDR3 length: 20 residues. The CDR3 region has the DNA TGTGCCAGCAGTGAATTACCCACTTTGAACAAAGGAAAGAACCAAGAGACCCAGTACTTC. Protein sequence: CASSELPTLNKGKNQETQYF.

The J gene is TRBJ1-1, the V gene TRBV2; D remains ambiguous. With 6 bases removed from V and 2 bases from J, the gap between germline ends came to 10 bases. CDR1 and CDR2 from the germline V gene are SNHLY and FYNNEI. This CDR3 has 13 amino acids. Here the CDR3 reads CASRSPLNTEAFF. In DNA, the CDR3 is TGTGCCAGCAGGTCGCCCCTAAACACTGAAGCTTTCTTT.

This chain uses TRBV2 with TRBJ1-4; 10 nucleotides match TRBD1. Germline V lookup: CDR1 SNHLY, CDR2 FYNNEI. J gave up 8 bases and V 7 bases, and 7 bases lay outside the gene matches. This CDR3 region has 14 residues. The CDR3 loop reads CASIHPGQGEKLFF. DNA of the CDR3: TGTGCCAGCATCCACCCGGGACAGGGGGAAAAACTGTTTTTT.

The gene calls are TRBV6-5 and TRBJ1-4; D might be TRBD1 (5 bases). The CDR3 has 13 residues. V was pared by 8 bases and J by 4 bases, with 11 bases between. Germline CDR1 MNHEY, CDR2 SVGAGI. CDR3 bases: TGTGCCAGCCAGTATGGGGGTAATGAAAAACTGTTTTTT. Residues: CASQYGGNEKLFF.

The chain is built from TRBV7-2 and TRBJ1-1; D might be TRBD1 (6 bases). CDR1 is SGHTA and CDR2 is FQGNSA in the germline V gene. The germline V and J ends were trimmed by 7 bases and 0 bases, with 15 bases remaining between them. The CDR3 length is 15 residues. The CDR3, as DNA: TGTGCCAGCATAGAGTATGGACAGCTGAACACTGAAGCTTTCTTT. This encodes CASIEYGQLNTEAFF.

Turning to this clone: The junction departs from the called germline gene at one end, perhaps through a read error. The chain is built from TRBV7-9 and TRBJ1-1, with D possibly TRBD1 on 6 matching bases. There are 13 residues in the CDR3. Per germline, CDR1 SEHNR and CDR2 FQNEAQ (reference sequence). The CDR3 nucleotides read TGTGCCAGCAGCTTAGATGGACAGTTCGCGACGATCTTT. The encoded protein is CASSLDGQFATIF. The entire variable domain, with the rest obtained from reference TRBV7-9 and TRBJ1-1, is as follows: DTGVSQNPRHKITKRGQNVTFRCDPISEHNRLYWYRQTLGQGPEFLTYFQNEAQLEKSRLLSDRFSAERPKGSFSTLEIQRTEQGDSAMYLCASSLDGQFATIFGQGTRLTVV.